What follows is one T cell receptor beta chain and its context. Its cognate antigen is unknown. This record comes from a study of T cell repertoires in cytomegalovirus infection. As for the study in general: From public TCR beta signatures came an indication of both CMV infection and matching HLA type. Study-level results: There were HLA-C-restricted CMV-specific TCR beta clonotypes dominating the ex vivo response.

TCRdb recomputed calls from the reads with MiXCR, one row per CDR3 protein. The table shows about 330,000 distinct CDR3 sequences, with roughly 9.5% occurring only once. The CDR3 is 15 amino acids. Losses at the gene ends were 4 bases for V and 8 bases for J; bases not matched to a gene: 11. Germline CDR1 and CDR2: MDHEN and SYDVKM. Sequenced material: PBMCs. The chain uses TRBV28 and TRBJ1-2; 9 nucleotides agree with TRBD1. The sequence was obtained from a human donor in good health (CMV status not recorded). Some clones in this sample may be carry-over from other donors' samples. CDR3 residues: CASSSGTGYPGGYTF. Here the CDR3 DNA reads TGTGCCAGCAGTTCCGGGACAGGGTACCCTGGAGGCTACACCTTC.